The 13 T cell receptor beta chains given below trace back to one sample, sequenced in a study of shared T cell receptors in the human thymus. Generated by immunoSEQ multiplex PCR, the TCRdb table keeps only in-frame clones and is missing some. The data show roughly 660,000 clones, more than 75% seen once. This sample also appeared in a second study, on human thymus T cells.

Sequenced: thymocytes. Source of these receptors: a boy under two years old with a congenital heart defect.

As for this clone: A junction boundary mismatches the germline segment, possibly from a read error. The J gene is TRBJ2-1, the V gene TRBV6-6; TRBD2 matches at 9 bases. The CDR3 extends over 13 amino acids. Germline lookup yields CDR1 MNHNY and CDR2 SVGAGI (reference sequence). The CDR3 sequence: CASSYGAGGSKVF. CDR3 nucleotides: TGTGCCAGCAGTTACGGGGCGGGAGGGAGCAAGGTCTTC.

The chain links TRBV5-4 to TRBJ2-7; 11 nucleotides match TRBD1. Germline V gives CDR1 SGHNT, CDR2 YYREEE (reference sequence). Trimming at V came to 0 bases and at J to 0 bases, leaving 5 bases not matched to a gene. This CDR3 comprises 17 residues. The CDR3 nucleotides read TGTGCCAGCAGCTTGGAGGACAGGGGGCTTAGCTCCTACGAGCAGTACTTC. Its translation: CASSLEDRGLSSYEQYF.

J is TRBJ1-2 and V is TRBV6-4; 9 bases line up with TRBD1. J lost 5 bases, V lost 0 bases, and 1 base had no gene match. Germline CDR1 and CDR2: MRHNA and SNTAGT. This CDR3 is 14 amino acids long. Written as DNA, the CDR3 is TGTGCCAGCAGTGACTCGGGGACAGGGTATGGCTACACCTTC. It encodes CASSDSGTGYGYTF.

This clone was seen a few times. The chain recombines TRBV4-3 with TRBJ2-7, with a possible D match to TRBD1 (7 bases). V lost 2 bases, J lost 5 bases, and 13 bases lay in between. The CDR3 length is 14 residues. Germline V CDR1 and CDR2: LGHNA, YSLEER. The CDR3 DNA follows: TGCGCCAGCAGCCAATCACAGGGGAGGCACGAGCAGTACTTC. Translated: CASSQSQGRHEQYF.

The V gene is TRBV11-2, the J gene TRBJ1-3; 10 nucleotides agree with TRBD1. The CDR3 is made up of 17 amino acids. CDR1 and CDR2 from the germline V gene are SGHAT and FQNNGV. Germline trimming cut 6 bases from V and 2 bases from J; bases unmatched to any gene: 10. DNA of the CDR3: TGTGCCAGCAGGGTCCGTGGGACAGGGGTCCCTGGAAACACCATATATTTT. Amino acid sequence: CASRVRGTGVPGNTIYF.

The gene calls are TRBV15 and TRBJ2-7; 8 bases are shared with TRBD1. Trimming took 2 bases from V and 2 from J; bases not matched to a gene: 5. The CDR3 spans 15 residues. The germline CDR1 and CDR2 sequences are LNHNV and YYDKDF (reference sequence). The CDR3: CATSRYDRGPYEQYF. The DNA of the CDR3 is TGTGCCACCAGCAGATACGACAGGGGCCCCTACGAGCAGTACTTC.

The DNA of the CDR3 is TGTGCCAGCAGACGAAGGGAGGACACGACCTACAATGAGCAGTTCTTC. Amino acid sequence: CASRRREDTTYNEQFF. The chain links TRBV7-6 to TRBJ2-1; D is perhaps TRBD2 (6 bases). CDR3 length: 16 residues. Trimming cost V 6 bases and J 2 bases, with 17 bases left between them. Germline V gene lookup returns CDR1 SGHVS and CDR2 FNYEAQ.

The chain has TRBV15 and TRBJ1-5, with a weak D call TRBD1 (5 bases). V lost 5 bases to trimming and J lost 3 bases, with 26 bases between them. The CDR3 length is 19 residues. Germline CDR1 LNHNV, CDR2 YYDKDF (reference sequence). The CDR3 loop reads CATSGHGGAGRFVNQPQHF. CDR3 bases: TGTGCCACCAGCGGACACGGAGGGGCAGGCCGGTTTGTCAATCAGCCCCAGCATTTT.

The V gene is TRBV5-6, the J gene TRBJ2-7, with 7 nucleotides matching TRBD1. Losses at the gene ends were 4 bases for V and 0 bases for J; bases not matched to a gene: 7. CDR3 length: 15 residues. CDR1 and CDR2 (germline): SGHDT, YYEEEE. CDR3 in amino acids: CASSPGQDSSYEQYF. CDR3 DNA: TGTGCCAGCAGCCCCGGACAGGATAGCTCCTACGAGCAGTACTTC.

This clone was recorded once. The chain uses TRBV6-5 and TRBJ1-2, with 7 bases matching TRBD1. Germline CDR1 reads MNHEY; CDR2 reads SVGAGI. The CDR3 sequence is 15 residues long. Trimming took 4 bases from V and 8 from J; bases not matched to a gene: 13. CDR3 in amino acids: CASSFRQGPPPGYTF. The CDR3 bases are TGTGCCAGCAGTTTCCGACAGGGCCCTCCCCCCGGCTACACCTTC.

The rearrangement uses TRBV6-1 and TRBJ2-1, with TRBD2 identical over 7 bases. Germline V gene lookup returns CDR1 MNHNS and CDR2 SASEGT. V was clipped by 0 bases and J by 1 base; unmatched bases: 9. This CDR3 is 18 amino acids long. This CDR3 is CASSEAAPGGGSYNEQFF. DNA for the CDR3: TGTGCCAGCAGTGAAGCGGCCCCTGGGGGGGGATCCTACAATGAGCAGTTCTTC.

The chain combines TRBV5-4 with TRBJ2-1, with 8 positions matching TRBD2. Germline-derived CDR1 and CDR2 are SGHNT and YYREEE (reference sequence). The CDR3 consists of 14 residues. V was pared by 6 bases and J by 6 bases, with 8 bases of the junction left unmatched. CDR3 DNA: TGTGCCAGCACTAACGGGAGGGGGGGCAATGAGCAGTTCTTC. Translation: CASTNGRGGNEQFF. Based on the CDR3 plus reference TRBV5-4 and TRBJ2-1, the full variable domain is ETGVTQSPTHLIKTRGQQVTLRCSSQSGHNTVSWYQQALGQGPQFIFQYYREEENGRGNFPPRFSGLQFPNYSSELNVNALELDDSALYLCASTNGRGGNEQFFGPGTRLTVL.

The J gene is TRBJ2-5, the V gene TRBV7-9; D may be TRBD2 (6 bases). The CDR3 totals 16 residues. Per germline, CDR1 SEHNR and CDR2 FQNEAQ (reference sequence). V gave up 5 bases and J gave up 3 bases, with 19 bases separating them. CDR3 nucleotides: TGTGCCAGCAGCCCGGGCGGCGGGCGGACTAAAGAGACCCAGTACTTC. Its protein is CASSPGGGRTKETQYF.